The 3 T cell receptor beta chains presented below share a single source sample, sequenced in a study of cytomegalovirus exposure and HLA in healthy donors. The PCR had 60 Vbeta and 13 Jbeta primers. Clones were read by immunoSEQ multiplex PCR, and TCRdb kept only the in-frame ones, dropping some. This table holds about 150,000 clones, roughly 80% found once. Sequencing was done on a sample of PBMCs. Receptors were obtained from a human donor in good health.

Only one count was recorded for this clone. The chain links TRBV2 to TRBJ2-2; TRBD2 matches 11 bases. Germline CDR1 is SNHLY and CDR2 is FYNNEI. This CDR3 is 14 amino acids long. Germline trimming cut 8 bases from V and 2 bases from J; bases unmatched to any gene: 1. In DNA, the CDR3 is TGTGCCAGCGGACTAGCGGGTAACACCGGGGAGCTGTTTTTT. This gives the protein CASGLAGNTGELFF.

The rearrangement uses TRBV13 and TRBJ2-1, with no clear D. The germline V gene encodes CDR1 PRHDT and CDR2 FYEKMQ (reference sequence). This CDR3 comprises 14 residues. The V and J ends lost 4 bases and 4 bases respectively, with 11 bases between them. DNA for the CDR3: TGTGCCAGCAGCTCGGTGGGCCCGTACAATGAGCAGTTCTTC. Translating it yields CASSSVGPYNEQFF.

V and J are TRBV27 and TRBJ2-3, with TRBD2 matching 11 bases. Germline V gene data show CDR1 as MNHEY and CDR2 as SMNVEV (reference sequence). J gave up 3 bases and V 7 bases, and 24 bases lay outside the gene matches. CDR3 length: 21 residues. The CDR3 here is CASTLISGLAGGRTFTDTQYF. For the CDR3, the DNA is TGTGCCAGCACCTTAATAAGTGGTCTAGCGGGAGGCCGAACCTTTACAGATACGCAGTATTTT.